The 27 T cell receptor beta chains in this list originate from one sample, sequenced in a study of vaccination effects on CD4 cells after COVID-19. The protocol was immunoSEQ multiplex PCR, while the TCRdb copy is restricted to in-frame clones and leaves out a portion. The repertoire holds approximately 47,000 clones, with under 80% as singletons. CD4+ T cells were isolated after about eleven days of culture. Vaccination of participants consisted of two doses of either the BNT162b2 or mRNA-1273 vaccine. These receptors' antigens are unknown. The sample consisted of CD4+ T cells from PBMCs cultured without peptide, taken after COVID-19 vaccination. The receptors derive from a human donor who received a COVID-19 vaccine.

V is TRBV11-2 and J is TRBJ2-1; 13 bases align to TRBD2. CDR3 length equals 17 residues. Germline CDR1 SGHAT, CDR2 FQNNGV. V was pared by 2 bases and J by 5 bases, with 6 bases of the junction left unmatched. The chain's CDR3 is CASSLTRLAGGHNEQFF. The CDR3 region has the DNA TGTGCCAGCAGCTTAACCCGACTAGCGGGAGGACACAATGAGCAGTTCTTC.

The chain employs TRBV5-1 and TRBJ2-3, with a possible D match to TRBD2 (5 bases). There are 14 residues in the CDR3. V lost 0 bases to trimming and J lost 4 bases, with 9 bases between them. Germline assignment: CDR1 SGHRS and CDR2 YFSETQ. Written as DNA, the CDR3 is TGCGCCAGCAGCTTGGGTGGGAGCCCAGATACGCAGTATTTT. Protein: CASSLGGSPDTQYF.

The DNA of the CDR3 is TGTGCCAGCAGCCGCCTAGCGGGAGGTTGGTACGAGCAGTACTTC. The encoded protein is CASSRLAGGWYEQYF. The V gene is TRBV7-2, the J gene TRBJ2-7, with 11 bases fitting TRBD2. The CDR3 covers 15 residues. The germline V gene has CDR1 SGHTA and CDR2 FQGNSA. V was clipped by 5 bases and J by 4 bases; unmatched bases: 7. Together with reference TRBV7-2 and TRBJ2-7, the CDR3 gives the full variable domain: GAGVSQSPSNKVTEKGKDVELRCDPISGHTALYWYRQSLGQGLEFLIYFQGNSAPDKSGLPSDRFSAERTGGSVSTLTIQRTQQEDSAVYLCASSRLAGGWYEQYFGPGTRLTVT.

V gene TRBV30 combines with J gene TRBJ1-1, with D maybe TRBD1 (5 bases). The CDR3 loop spans 12 amino acids. V shed 2 bases and J shed 3 bases, with 7 bases lying between them. Per germline, CDR1 GTSNPN and CDR2 SVGIG (reference sequence). The CDR3 here is CAWSRGDTEAFF. CDR3 in DNA: TGTGCCTGGAGTCGGGGGGACACTGAAGCTTTCTTT.

This clone was recorded a few times. Here the CDR3 reads CASRQDTEAFF. The CDR3 DNA sequence: TGTGCCAGCAGACAGGACACTGAAGCTTTCTTT. The chain carries TRBV12-3 or TRBV12-4 and TRBJ1-1, with D maybe TRBD1 (5 bases). V gave up 6 bases and J gave up 3 bases, with 5 bases separating them. The CDR3 length is 11 residues.

The rearrangement joins TRBV5-8 to TRBJ1-1, with no clear D. This CDR3 comprises 12 residues. Trimming took 2 bases from V and 1 from J, leaving 3 bases between them. CDR1 and CDR2 from the germline V gene are SGHTS and YDEGEE. The CDR3 DNA follows: TGTGCCAGCAGCTTTGGGAACACTGAAGCTTTCTTT. Protein sequence: CASSFGNTEAFF. The complete variable domain, with remaining parts taken from reference TRBV5-8 and TRBJ1-1, reads EAGVTQSPTHLIKTRGQQATLRCSPISGHTSVYWYQQALGLGLQFLLWYDEGEERNRGNFPPRFSGRQFPNYSSELNVNALELEDSALYLCASSFGNTEAFFGQGTRLTVV.

This clone is a singleton in its sample. This chain links TRBV6-5 with TRBJ2-7, with D tentatively TRBD1 (5 bases). Germline CDR1 and CDR2: MNHEY and SVGAGI. The CDR3 totals 13 residues. Trimming took 7 bases from V and 3 from J, leaving 13 bases between them. The DNA of the CDR3 is TGTGCCAGCACCCAGGACGGACACTACGAGCAGTACTTC. Its translation: CASTQDGHYEQYF.

The rearrangement joins TRBV2 to TRBJ2-5; D is undetermined. CDR1 and CDR2 (germline): SNHLY, FYNNEI. The CDR3 spans 11 residues. The V gene lost 8 bases and the J gene lost 2 bases, with 6 bases spanning the gap. The CDR3 spells CASRYQETQYF. Here the CDR3 DNA reads TGTGCCAGCCGATATCAAGAGACCCAGTACTTC.

The rearrangement links TRBV7-2 to TRBJ2-7; D is possibly TRBD2 (7 bases). CDR3 length: 16 residues. Germline V CDR1 and CDR2: SGHTA, FQGNSA. V was shortened by 1 base and J by 5 bases, with 18 bases between the two germline ends. CDR3 region: CASSLDASGGKNEQYF. Here the CDR3 DNA reads TGTGCCAGCAGCTTAGATGCGTCGGGGGGCAAGAACGAGCAGTACTTC.

V is TRBV2 and J is TRBJ2-7; tentative D call: TRBD2 (7 bases). The CDR3 contains 12 residues. Trimming took 9 bases from V and 4 from J, leaving 13 bases between them. Germline values: CDR1 SNHLY, CDR2 FYNNEI. The CDR3 loop is CARGGGAYEQYF. The CDR3 region has the DNA TGTGCCAGAGGGGGGGGAGCGTACGAGCAGTACTTC.

The gene calls are TRBV10-3 and TRBJ2-3; 16 bases line up with TRBD2. Per the germline V gene, CDR1 is ENHRY and CDR2 is SYGVKD. There are 16 residues in the CDR3. V lost 6 bases to trimming and J lost 6 bases; unmatched junction nucleotides: 6. In nucleotides, the CDR3 is TGTGCCATCAGGGGGACTAGCGGGGGGGCATTGGATACGCAGTATTTT. It specifies CAIRGTSGGALDTQYF.

The CDR3 loop is CASSYSGGPTEAFF. CDR3 DNA sequence: TGTGCCAGCAGTTACTCGGGGGGGCCCACTGAAGCTTTCTTT. The chain is built from TRBV6-5 and TRBJ1-1, with D possibly being TRBD1 (6 bases). The V gene lost 0 bases and the J gene lost 4 bases, with 9 bases spanning the gap. Germline V gene data show CDR1 as MNHEY and CDR2 as SVGAGI. CDR3 length equals 14 residues.

This clone was counted a few times. The rearrangement links TRBV10-3 to TRBJ2-3; 12 bases fit TRBD2. Germline V gene lookup returns CDR1 ENHRY and CDR2 SYGVKD. Trimming cost V 1 base and J 4 bases; bases outside gene matches: 12. The length of the CDR3 is 19 residues. Here the CDR3 DNA reads TGTGCCATCAGTGAGTTAGGGCTAGCGGGGGGGCCGCCGTCAGATACGCAGTATTTT. As protein: CAISELGLAGGPPSDTQYF.

V usage is TRBV30 and J usage is TRBJ1-2; 7 bases match TRBD1. The CDR3 has 15 amino acids. Germline CDR1 and CDR2: GTSNPN and SVGIG (reference sequence). After removal of 4 bases from V and 4 bases from J, the junction contained 12 bases not matched to a gene. CDR3 residues: CAWNRGLTSLYGYTF. The CDR3, as DNA: TGTGCCTGGAACAGGGGCCTAACCTCTCTCTATGGCTACACCTTC. The full variable domain, in which reference TRBV30 and TRBJ1-2 provide the parts outside the CDR3, is SQTIHQWPATLVQPVGSPLSLECTVEGTSNPNLYWYRQAAGRGLQLLFYSVGIGQISSEVPQNLSASRPQDRQFILSSKKLLLSDSGFYLCAWNRGLTSLYGYTFGSGTRLTVV.

The chain links TRBV27 to TRBJ2-3, with D possibly matching TRBD1 (5 bases). V was clipped by 4 bases and J by 2 bases, with 10 bases between them. Germline-derived CDR1 and CDR2 are MNHEY and SMNVEV (reference sequence). The CDR3 spans 14 residues. The CDR3 sequence is CASSWGGTTDTQYF. The CDR3 nucleotides read TGTGCCAGCAGTTGGGGCGGCACCACAGATACGCAGTATTTT.

The chain combines TRBV19 with TRBJ1-2; TRBD1 is a possible D gene (5 bases). Germline values: CDR1 LNHDA, CDR2 SQIVND (reference sequence). The CDR3 is 13 residues long. Trimming left V 3 bases short and J 8 bases short, with 13 bases between. CDR3: CASSMFQGDGYTF. CDR3 nucleotide sequence: TGTGCCAGTAGTATGTTCCAGGGCGACGGCTACACCTTC.

J is TRBJ2-1 and V is TRBV4-1; weak D call: TRBD1 (5 bases). There are 12 residues in the CDR3. Germline values: CDR1 MGHRA, CDR2 YSYEKL. Trimming removed 6 bases at V and 10 bases at J, with 13 bases between. In DNA form, the CDR3 reads TGCGCCAGCAGGCCGTTAGCAGGGGAGCAGTTCTTC. Translated: CASRPLAGEQFF.

The chain couples TRBV30 to TRBJ1-2; no reliable D call. CDR3 length: 13 residues. The V gene's germline CDR1 is GTSNPN and CDR2 SVGIG (reference sequence). V was shortened by 5 bases and J by 5 bases, with 15 bases between the two germline ends. The CDR3 loop reads CAWLPAPSYGYTF. The CDR3 DNA reads as TGTGCCTGGCTGCCCGCTCCTAGTTATGGCTACACCTTC.

This clone was detected many times. This chain connects TRBV6-4 to TRBJ2-3; a possible D gene is TRBD2 (6 bases). Germline V gene data show CDR1 as MRHNA and CDR2 as SNTAGT. V lost 6 bases and J 0 bases, leaving 7 bases between the germline ends. CDR3 length: 13 residues. The DNA for the CDR3 is TGTGCCAGCAGCAGCGGGAGCACAGATACGCAGTATTTT. Its translation: CASSSGSTDTQYF.

Only a few counts were recorded for this clone. This chain links TRBV2 with TRBJ1-6; D not certain. This CDR3 is built from 15 residues. Trimming took 10 bases from V and 0 from J, leaving 13 bases between them. Germline V gives CDR1 SNHLY, CDR2 FYNNEI. The CDR3 DNA reads as TGTGCCATCCGGACTGGGAGCTCCTATAATTCACCCCTCCACTTT. Its protein product is CAIRTGSSYNSPLHF.

The rearrangement links TRBV5-1 to TRBJ1-1; D uncertain. Germline V gene data show CDR1 as SGHRS and CDR2 as YFSETQ. The ends were cut back, 3 bases at V and 5 bases at J, with 11 bases in the middle. The CDR3 totals 13 residues. Here the CDR3 DNA reads TGCGCCAGCAGCTCCTACCCCGGTACTGAAGCTTTCTTT. This encodes CASSSYPGTEAFF.

The sample holds a few counts of this clone. The chain recombines TRBV18 with TRBJ2-1; 11 bases match TRBD2. This CDR3 is built from 15 residues. Germline V gene lookup returns CDR1 KGHSH and CDR2 LQKENI. With 5 bases clipped from V and 4 bases from J, the junction kept 4 bases outside the gene matches. CDR3 bases: TGTGCCAGCTCATCCGGGACTAGCGGATACAATGAGCAGTTCTTC. Encoded protein: CASSSGTSGYNEQFF. The full variable domain, rest sourced from reference TRBV18 and TRBJ2-1, is NAGVMQNPRHLVRRRGQEARLRCSPMKGHSHVYWYRQLPEEGLKFMVYLQKENIIDESGMPKERFSAEFPKEGPSILRIQQVVRGDSAAYFCASSSGTSGYNEQFFGPGTRLTVL.

The chain has TRBV10-3 and TRBJ1-1; D might be TRBD1 (6 bases). This CDR3 has 16 amino acids. The germline gives CDR1 ENHRY, CDR2 SYGVKD. Trimming shortened V by 4 bases and J by 0 bases, and 15 bases separated the two germline ends. The CDR3 is CAISGQGSSMNTEAFF. The CDR3 DNA reads as TGTGCCATCAGTGGGCAGGGGTCCTCCATGAACACTGAAGCTTTCTTT.

This chain joins TRBV6-6 and TRBJ2-3; 10 nucleotides agree with TRBD2. After removal of 6 bases from V and 1 base from J, the junction contained 10 bases not matched to a gene. The CDR3 is 17 amino acids. CDR1 and CDR2 (germline): MNHNY, SVGAGI (reference sequence). The CDR3 loop is CASSRRRLAGGTDTQYF. CDR3 DNA: TGTGCCAGCAGCCGACGTCGACTAGCGGGCGGCACAGATACGCAGTATTTT.

This clone was detected a few times. This rearrangement joins TRBV2 to TRBJ2-7; D gene ambiguous. CDR1 SNHLY and CDR2 FYNNEI come from the germline V gene. This CDR3 has 13 amino acids. The V gene lost 5 bases and the J gene lost 2 bases, with 10 bases spanning the gap. CDR3 sequence reads: CASSPPFTYEQYF. DNA of the CDR3: TGTGCCAGCAGTCCCCCATTTACCTACGAGCAGTACTTC. Supplemented by reference TRBV2 and TRBJ2-7, the full variable domain reads EPEVTQTPSHQVTQMGQEVILRCVPISNHLYFYWYRQILGQKVEFLVSFYNNEISEKSEIFDDQFSVERPDGSNFTLKIRSTKLEDSAMYFCASSPPFTYEQYFGPGTRLTVT.

With respect to this clone: This sample also contains other DNA sequences that code for the same CDR3. V gene TRBV9 combines with J gene TRBJ1-3; tentative D call: TRBD1 (6 bases). The V gene lost 0 bases and the J gene lost 4 bases, with 8 bases spanning the gap. CDR3 size: 14 residues. Germline CDR1 reads SGDLS; CDR2 reads YYNGEE. The CDR3 protein is CASSVGTVGNTIYF. The CDR3 region has the DNA TGTGCCAGCAGCGTAGGGACAGTCGGAAACACCATATATTTT. Using reference TRBV9 and TRBJ1-3 for the parts outside the CDR3, the full variable domain is DSGVTQTPKHLITATGQRVTLRCSPRSGDLSVYWYQQSLDQGLQFLIQYYNGEERAKGNILERFSAQQFPDLHSELNLSSLELGDSALYFCASSVGTVGNTIYFGEGSWLTVV.

V gene TRBV28 combines with J gene TRBJ2-1; 12 nucleotides align to TRBD1. The germline CDR1 and CDR2 sequences are MDHEN and SYDVKM. The CDR3 length is 15 residues. V gave up 7 bases and J gave up 10 bases; unmatched junction bases: 11. Written as DNA, the CDR3 is TGTGCCAGCACATCCCCCGGGACAGGGGGCGTGGAGCAGTTCTTC. Protein product: CASTSPGTGGVEQFF.